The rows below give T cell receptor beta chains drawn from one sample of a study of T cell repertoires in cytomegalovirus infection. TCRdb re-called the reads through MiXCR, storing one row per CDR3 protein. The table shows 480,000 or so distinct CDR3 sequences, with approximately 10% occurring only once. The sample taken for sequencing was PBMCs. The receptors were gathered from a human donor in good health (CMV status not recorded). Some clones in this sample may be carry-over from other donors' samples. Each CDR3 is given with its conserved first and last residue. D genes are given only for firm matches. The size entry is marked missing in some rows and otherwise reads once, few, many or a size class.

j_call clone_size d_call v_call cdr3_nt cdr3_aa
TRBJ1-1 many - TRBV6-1 TGTGCCAGCAGTGAAGCTCGGGGACCTGAAGCTTTCTTT CASSEARGPEAFF
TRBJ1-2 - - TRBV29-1 TGCAGCGTTGCCTCTATGGCCCCGGGCCGAAAGGGCTATGGCTACACCTTC CSVASMAPGRKGYGYTF
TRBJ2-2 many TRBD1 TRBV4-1 TGCGCCAGCAGCCTCGACTGGGACAGAAAAACCGGGGAGCTGTTTTTT CASSLDWDRKTGELFF
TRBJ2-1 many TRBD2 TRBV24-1 TGTGCCACCTCTGGGACAGCTAGCGGGGACAATGAGCAGTTCTTC CATSGTASGDNEQFF
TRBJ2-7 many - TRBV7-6 TGTGCCAGCAGCTTAGCTTGGCGGTCCGAGCAGTACTTC CASSLAWRSEQYF
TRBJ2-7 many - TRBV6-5 TGTGCCAGCAGTTACTCGCGCCGGAGCTTCTCCTACGAGCAGTACTTC CASSYSRRSFSYEQYF
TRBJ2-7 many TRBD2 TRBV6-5 TGTGCCAGCAGTCCCTCTAGTTCGGGGGGGGAGCAGTACTTC CASSPSSSGGEQYF
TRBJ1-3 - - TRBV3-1 TGTGCCAGCAGCCAAGACGGCCGCTCTGGAAACACCATATATTTT CASSQDGRSGNTIYF
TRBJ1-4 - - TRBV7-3 TGTGCCAGCAGCTCCCGACCTAATGAAACACTGTTTTTT CASSSRPNETLFF
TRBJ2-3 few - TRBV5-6 TGTGCCAGCAGCTTGCGCAGGATCAGGGATACGCAGTATTTT CASSLRRIRDTQYF
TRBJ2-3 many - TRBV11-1 TGTGCCAGCAAAGACGGAATAACCAACACAGATACGCAGTATTTT CASKDGITNTDTQYF
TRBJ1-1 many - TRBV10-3 TGTGCCATCAGTGTTGATATGAACACTGAAGCTTTCTTT CAISVDMNTEAFF
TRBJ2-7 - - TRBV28 TGTGCCAGCACCCCTGCTGGCAGGGGCTACGAGCAGTACTTC CASTPAGRGYEQYF
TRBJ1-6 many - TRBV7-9 TGTGCCAGCAGCTGGGAGAATTCACCCCTCCACTTT CASSWENSPLHF
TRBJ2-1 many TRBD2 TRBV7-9 TGTGCCAGCAGCAGACTAGCGGGAGAGAGCAATGAGCAGTTCTTC CASSRLAGESNEQFF
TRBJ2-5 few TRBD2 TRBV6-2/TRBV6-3 TGTGCCAGCGCAAGGACTAGCGGGCAAGAGACCCAGTACTTC CASARTSGQETQYF
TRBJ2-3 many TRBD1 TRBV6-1 TGTGCCAGCAGGGGACAGGGGGCAAGCACAGATACGCAGTATTTT CASRGQGASTDTQYF
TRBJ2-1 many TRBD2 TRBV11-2 TGTGCCAGCAGCGCCTGGGACTACGCTGGATACAATGAGCAGTTCTTC CASSAWDYAGYNEQFF
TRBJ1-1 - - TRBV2 TGTGCCAGCAGGTTAGGGGAAGCGAACACTGAAGCTTTCTTT CASRLGEANTEAFF
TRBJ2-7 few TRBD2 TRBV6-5 TGTGCCAGCAGTTACTCGGTCACTAGCGAGTCCTACGAGCAGTACTTC CASSYSVTSESYEQYF
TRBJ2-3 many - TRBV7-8 TGTGCCAGCAGCACGGAGGTCTCCCCATACTTACTAAGCACAGATACGCAGTATTTT CASSTEVSPYLLSTDTQYF
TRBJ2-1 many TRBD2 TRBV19 TGTGCCAGTAAGGGTAGCGGGAATTACAATGAGCAGTTCTTC CASKGSGNYNEQFF
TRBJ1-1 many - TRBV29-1 TGCAGCGCTGGGCCCTCTGGTACTGAAGCTTTCTTT CSAGPSGTEAFF
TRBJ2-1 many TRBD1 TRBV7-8 TGTGCCAGCAGCAGAGACCGGGACAGGTTCTACAATGAGCAGTTCTTC CASSRDRDRFYNEQFF
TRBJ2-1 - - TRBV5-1 TGCGCCAGCAGCTTCCGGGGATCGCCGGCCGGTGAGCAGTTCTTC CASSFRGSPAGEQFF
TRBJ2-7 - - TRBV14 TGTGCCAGCAGCCAAGAGGGAGTTATCTACGAGCAGTACTTC CASSQEGVIYEQYF
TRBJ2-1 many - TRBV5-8 TGTGCCAGCAGCTTCAAAGGGGCGGGAAGGGCCTACAATGAGCAGTTCTTC CASSFKGAGRAYNEQFF
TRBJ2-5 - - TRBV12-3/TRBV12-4 TGTGCCAGCAGCCTGGGAGTGCTGTCGGAAGAGACCCAGTACTTC CASSLGVLSEETQYF
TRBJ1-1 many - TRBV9 TGTGCCAGCAGCCCTTCCGGGTCTGAAGCTTTCTTT CASSPSGSEAFF
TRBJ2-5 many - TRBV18 TGTGCCAGCTCACCACCGTTAGAGACCCAGTACTTC CASSPPLETQYF
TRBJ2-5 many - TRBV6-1 TGTGCCAGCAGTGAATCTCGGCCGGCCGGGACCCAGTACTTC CASSESRPAGTQYF
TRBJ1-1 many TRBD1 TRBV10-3 TGTGCCATCAGCCGGGGGGACAGTGAAGCTTTCTTT CAISRGDSEAFF
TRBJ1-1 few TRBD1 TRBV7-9 TGTGCCAGCAGCCCTTCAGGGGGTCCGAACACTGAAGCTTTCTTT CASSPSGGPNTEAFF
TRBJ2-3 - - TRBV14 TGTGCCAGCAGCCTGGCCGGCGGGCTAAGGTCAGATACGCAGTATTTT CASSLAGGLRSDTQYF
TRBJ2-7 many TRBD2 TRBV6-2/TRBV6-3 TGTGCCAGCAGTTACCTTATCGGACTAGCGGGGCACTACGAGCAGTACTTC CASSYLIGLAGHYEQYF
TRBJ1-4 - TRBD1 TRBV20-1 TGCAGTGCTAGGCCCTTCACAGGGGCTAATGAAAAACTGTTTTTT CSARPFTGANEKLFF
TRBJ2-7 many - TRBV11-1 TGTGCCAGCAGCTTAAATTATCGAGAGGACGAGCAGTACTTC CASSLNYREDEQYF